The 7 T cell receptor beta chains presented below share a single source sample, sequenced in a study of blood T cells in healthy people across ages. Combining a sample-barcoded 5' primer with a J-beta primer mix, a second PCR ran for roughly 7 to 12 cycles. TCRdb used MiXCR to reprocess the 5' RACE reads, holding one entry per CDR3 protein. The sample yields some 900,000 distinct CDR3 sequences, under 50% seen once. Sequencing was performed on blood. The receptors shown here come from a man aged 30 to 39 in good health.

The chain has TRBV5-1 and TRBJ1-2, with a tentative D call TRBD1 (5 bases). Germline-derived CDR1 and CDR2 are SGHRS and YFSETQ. Trimming took off 4 bases at V and 8 bases at J, with 21 bases between the two ends. The CDR3 length is 15 residues. CDR3 sequence (DNA): TGCGCCAGCAGCATGATGACAGAGGGCGTACGAGGCTACACCTTC. It encodes CASSMMTEGVRGYTF. The variable domain in full, with the rest retrieved from reference TRBV5-1 and TRBJ1-2, is KAGVTQTPRYLIKTRGQQVTLSCSPISGHRSVSWYQQTPGQGLQFLFEYFSETQRNKGNFPGRFSGRQFSNSRSEMNVSTLELGDSALYLCASSMMTEGVRGYTFGSGTRLTVV.

The CDR3 bases are TGTGCCAACAGACGAAGGGACAGGGGTTCCTCCTACGAGCAGTACTTC. Amino acids: CANRRRDRGSSYEQYF. V usage is TRBV6-5 and J usage is TRBJ2-7, with 10 bases that match TRBD1. J gave up 0 bases and V 10 bases, and 12 bases lay outside the gene matches. Per the germline V gene, CDR1 is MNHEY and CDR2 is SVGAGI. This CDR3 spans 16 amino acids.

J is TRBJ2-7 and V is TRBV20-1; 7 nucleotides agree with TRBD2. CDR3 length: 15 amino acids. Germline assignment: CDR1 DFQATT and CDR2 SNEGSKA (reference sequence). With V trimmed by 4 bases and J by 2 bases, 11 bases remained unmatched. The CDR3 loop is CSAIKRASGTYEQYF. The CDR3 DNA follows: TGCAGTGCTATAAAGCGGGCTAGCGGTACCTACGAGCAGTACTTC.

This clonotype was seen a few times. The gene calls are TRBV3-1 and TRBJ2-3; D uncertain. Trimming removed 4 bases from V and 5 bases from J, with 7 bases in between. CDR3 length equals 12 residues. The germline CDR1 and CDR2 sequences are LGHDT and YNNKEL (reference sequence). The CDR3 sequence is CASSRFGDTQYF. The CDR3 DNA follows: TGTGCCAGCAGCCGTTTCGGAGATACGCAGTATTTT.

This clonotype appeared a few times. The CDR3 nucleotides are TGTGCCATCAGTGACGGAGCGGGTTTTCACACAGATACGCAGTATTTT. It is translated as CAISDGAGFHTDTQYF. This sequence joins TRBV10-3 and TRBJ2-3; D is possibly TRBD2 (6 bases). V lost 3 bases, J lost 2 bases, and 15 bases lay in between. The V gene's germline CDR1 is ENHRY and CDR2 SYGVKD. CDR3 length: 16 residues.

The J gene is TRBJ1-5, the V gene TRBV4-1, with D tentatively TRBD1 (5 bases). Germline CDR1 and CDR2: MGHRA and YSYEKL. Deletions cut 4 bases from V and 3 bases from J, with 13 bases between. The CDR3 loop spans 15 amino acids. The CDR3 nucleotides are TGCGCCAGCAGCCCAGTGGGACGGGACAATCAGCCCCAGCATTTT. This translates into CASSPVGRDNQPQHF.

This clonotype was counted only a few times. CDR3 loop: CASSRQGYQETQYF. CDR3 in DNA: TGCGCCAGCAGCCGACAGGGGTACCAAGAGACCCAGTACTTC. This rearrangement joins TRBV4-3 to TRBJ2-5, with 8 bases fitting TRBD1. The CDR3 spans 14 residues. CDR1 and CDR2 from the germline V gene are LGHNA and YSLEER. V lost 4 bases and J lost 0; bases outside the gene matches: 1.